The clone carrying this TCR beta chain occurred once. The antigen is undetermined. This record belongs to a study of cytomegalovirus exposure and HLA in healthy donors. Study-wide points: For most subjects, TCR beta sequences were reported to predict HLA-A and HLA-B alleles with accuracy.

PCR amplification relied on 60 Vbeta primers (plus 13 Jbeta primers). Method: immunoSEQ multiplex PCR; TCRdb's copy keeps in-frame clones and lacks some. The sample lists some 180,000 clones; about 82% were seen once. Trimming removed 6 bases from V and 1 base from J; junction bases left unmatched: 4. Germline CDR1 MNHNY, CDR2 SVGAGI (reference sequence). The CDR3 runs to 14 residues. There were likely unrecorded immune exposures, though donors were nominally healthy when sampled. This chain connects TRBV6-6 to TRBJ2-3, with 7 bases identical to TRBD2. The origin of this receptor is a woman aged 25 to 39 in good health and CMV-seronegative. Sequenced: PBMCs. CDR3 coding DNA: TGTGCCAGCAGCCCCACTAGCGGCACAGATACGCAGTATTTT. It yields the protein CASSPTSGTDTQYF.